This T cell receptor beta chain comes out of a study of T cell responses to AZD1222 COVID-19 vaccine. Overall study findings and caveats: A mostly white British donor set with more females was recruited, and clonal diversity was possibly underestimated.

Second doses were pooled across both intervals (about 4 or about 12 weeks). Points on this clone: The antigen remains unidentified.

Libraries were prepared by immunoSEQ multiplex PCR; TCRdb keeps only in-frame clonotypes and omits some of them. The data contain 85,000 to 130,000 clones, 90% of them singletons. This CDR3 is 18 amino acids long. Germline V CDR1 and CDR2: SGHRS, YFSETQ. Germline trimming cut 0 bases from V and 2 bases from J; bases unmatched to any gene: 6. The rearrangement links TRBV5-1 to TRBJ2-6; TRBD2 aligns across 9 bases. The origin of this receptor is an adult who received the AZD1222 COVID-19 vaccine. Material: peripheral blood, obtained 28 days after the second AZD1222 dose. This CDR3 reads CASSLAGAGGPGANVLTF. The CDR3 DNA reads TGCGCCAGCAGCTTGGCGGGCGCGGGGGGGCCTGGGGCCAACGTCCTGACTTTC.